These 26 T cell receptor beta chains were sequenced from one sample in a study of T cell responses to AZD1222 COVID-19 vaccine. The repertoire was sequenced with immunoSEQ multiplex PCR; TCRdb's copy has only in-frame clones and lacks some. The sample has over 50,000 clones; roughly four fifths are singletons. The sample in question was peripheral blood, obtained 28 days after the second AZD1222 dose. The receptor source for this set is an adult who received the AZD1222 COVID-19 vaccine.

The V call is TRBV28, the J call TRBJ1-5; 7 bases line up with TRBD1. The trim removed 3 bases at V and 0 bases at J, leaving 5 bases unmatched. Germline values: CDR1 MDHEN, CDR2 SYDVKM. There are 16 residues in the CDR3. The CDR3 DNA reads as TGTGCCAGCAGTTTCGGGGGGACAGCTAGCAATCAGCCCCAGCATTTT. Translation: CASSFGGTASNQPQHF.

The rearrangement uses TRBV2 and TRBJ2-5; no clear D gene. This CDR3 contains 15 residues. The germline V gene has CDR1 SNHLY and CDR2 FYNNEI. Trimming shortened V by 4 bases and J by 1 base, and 13 bases separated the two germline ends. The DNA for the CDR3 is TGTGCCAGCAGTGGAGGTGGTAGCCGCCAAGAGACCCAGTACTTC. Translating it yields CASSGGGSRQETQYF.

The V gene is TRBV7-2, the J gene TRBJ2-7; D unresolved. V was clipped by 5 bases and J by 3 bases, with 5 bases between them. The CDR3 is made up of 11 amino acids. Germline CDR1 reads SGHTA; CDR2 reads FQGNSA. The CDR3 region is CASSLNYEQYF. The CDR3 DNA follows: TGTGCCAGCAGCCTAAACTACGAGCAGTACTTC.

The CDR3 region has the DNA TGTGCCAGCAGCGTTGGGACGGAGAATTCACCCCTCCACTTT. Its protein product is CASSVGTENSPLHF. This chain joins TRBV9 and TRBJ1-6; maybe TRBD1 (5 bases). Germline CDR1 and CDR2: SGDLS and YYNGEE. The CDR3 runs 14 residues. The V end was cut by 2 bases, the J end by 7 bases, with 10 bases between.

The chain employs TRBV5-4 and TRBJ2-7; 15 bases fit TRBD2. The CDR3 covers 16 residues. CDR1 is SGHNT and CDR2 is YYREEE in the germline V gene (reference sequence). Trimming took 4 bases from V and 7 from J; bases not matched to a gene: 9. In DNA, the CDR3 is TGTGCCAGCAGCGTCGGACTAGCGGGAGGGCCTGGGGAGCAGTACTTC. Protein: CASSVGLAGGPGEQYF.

The V gene is TRBV19, the J gene TRBJ1-3; D unclear. Germline-derived CDR1 and CDR2 are LNHDA and SQIVND (reference sequence). V was cut by 7 bases and J by 0 bases, with 13 bases left in between. This CDR3 spans 15 amino acids. The DNA of the CDR3 is TGTGCCAGTAATACAATGACCGGCTCTGGAAACACCATATATTTT. Residues: CASNTMTGSGNTIYF.

This clone was observed once. V and J are TRBV27 and TRBJ2-7; D call uncertain. Trimming took off 0 bases at V and 2 bases at J, with 11 bases between the two ends. The CDR3 contains 15 residues. From germline, CDR1 is MNHEY and CDR2 SMNVEV (reference sequence). The CDR3 loop is CASSLSLGRTYEQYF. The CDR3, as DNA: TGTGCCAGCAGTTTATCGTTAGGGCGGACCTACGAGCAGTACTTC.

The CDR3 sequence is CASSLKPGSAEQFF. For the CDR3, the DNA is TGTGCCAGCAGCTTGAAACCAGGTAGTGCTGAGCAGTTCTTC. The rearrangement joins TRBV7-7 to TRBJ2-1, with unresolved D. Between the trimmed V and J ends, which lost 3 bases and 9 bases, there was a span of 15 bases. Germline V gene lookup returns CDR1 SSHAT and CDR2 FNYEAQ (reference sequence). This CDR3 spans 14 amino acids.

The gene calls are TRBV9 and TRBJ2-2, with D hard to call. The V gene lost 0 bases and the J gene lost 5 bases, with 11 bases spanning the gap. Germline assignment: CDR1 SGDLS and CDR2 YYNGEE. CDR3 length equals 15 residues. In DNA, the CDR3 is TGTGCCAGCAGCGTAGGGGCGGATGGGACCGGGGAGCTGTTTTTT. As protein: CASSVGADGTGELFF.

The chain employs TRBV28 and TRBJ1-2; D unclear. The CDR3 covers 13 residues. Germline-derived CDR1 and CDR2 are MDHEN and SYDVKM. The V end was cut by 6 bases, the J end by 4 bases, with 12 bases between. CDR3 loop: CASRPSPLYGYTF. DNA for the CDR3: TGTGCCAGCAGACCCAGCCCGCTCTATGGCTACACCTTC.

This clone was found a few times. J is TRBJ1-3 and V is TRBV5-1; possible D gene TRBD1, 5 bases. Germline assignment: CDR1 SGHRS and CDR2 YFSETQ. CDR3 length: 15 residues. V dropped 3 bases and J dropped 2 bases, with 12 bases sitting between them. The CDR3: CASSSQGIAGNTIYF. Written as DNA, the CDR3 is TGCGCCAGCAGCTCCCAGGGTATTGCTGGAAACACCATATATTTT.

The chain uses TRBV7-9 and TRBJ2-1, with 13 bases matching TRBD2. Losses at the gene ends were 5 bases for V and 9 bases for J; bases not matched to a gene: 1. Germline V CDR1 and CDR2: SEHNR, FQNEAQ (reference sequence). The CDR3 length is 13 residues. The CDR3 here is CASSRTSGGEQFF. DNA for the CDR3: TGTGCCAGCAGCAGGACTAGCGGGGGTGAGCAGTTCTTC.

This sequence joins TRBV5-6 and TRBJ2-1, with 8 bases that match TRBD2. CDR1 is SGHDT and CDR2 is YYEEEE in the germline V gene. Trimming removed 4 bases from V and 3 bases from J; junction bases left unmatched: 15. The CDR3 has 18 residues. The DNA of the CDR3 is TGTGCCAGCAGCCCACCTACCTCTCGAGCGGGAGTCTACAATGAGCAGTTCTTC. Protein product: CASSPPTSRAGVYNEQFF.

The chain carries TRBV29-1 and TRBJ2-3; tentative D call: TRBD1 (6 bases). This CDR3 is built from 16 residues. The germline V gene encodes CDR1 SQVTM and CDR2 ANQGSEA. Between the trimmed V and J ends, which lost 4 bases and 2 bases, there was a span of 19 bases. The DNA of the CDR3 is TGCAGCGTTGTGAGTTTCTACAGGGCCCACACAGATACGCAGTATTTT. Amino acids: CSVVSFYRAHTDTQYF.

The chain carries TRBV7-2 and TRBJ2-7; TRBD1 matches at 7 bases. Germline V gene lookup returns CDR1 SGHTA and CDR2 FQGNSA. The CDR3 is 14 residues long. With V trimmed by 4 bases and J by 3 bases, 6 bases remained unmatched. CDR3 amino acids: CASSWPRDSYEQYF. Written as DNA, the CDR3 is TGTGCCAGCAGCTGGCCCCGGGACAGCTACGAGCAGTACTTC.

The V call is TRBV14, the J call TRBJ2-2, with D possibly matching TRBD1 (5 bases). This CDR3 has 17 residues. Germline V gene lookup returns CDR1 SGHDN and CDR2 FVKESK. Trimming cost V 1 base and J 2 bases, with 14 bases left between them. The CDR3 here is CASSQGFGTGNTGELFF. In DNA form, the CDR3 reads TGTGCCAGCAGCCAAGGATTTGGAACAGGAAACACCGGGGAGCTGTTTTTT.

CDR3 in DNA: TGTGCCAGCAGCCCCGCGGGACAGGGATATTCACCCCTCCACTTT. Translation: CASSPAGQGYSPLHF. This chain uses TRBV7-9 with TRBJ1-6, with TRBD1 identical over 9 bases. The CDR3 runs 15 residues. Unmatched junction bases numbered 7, after V lost 5 bases and J lost 8 bases. The germline CDR1 and CDR2 sequences are SEHNR and FQNEAQ (reference sequence).

The chain carries TRBV6-5 and TRBJ2-1; TRBD2 matches at 10 bases. Per the germline V gene, CDR1 is MNHEY and CDR2 is SVGAGI. This CDR3 region has 16 residues. Trimming cost V 4 bases and J 4 bases; bases outside gene matches: 7. CDR3 residues: CASSLRLAGDYNEQFF. The CDR3 bases are TGTGCCAGCAGTTTGCGCCTAGCGGGAGATTACAATGAGCAGTTCTTC.

This chain links TRBV7-2 with TRBJ1-5; TRBD1 is a possible D gene (5 bases). CDR3 length: 15 amino acids. Trimming removed 5 bases from V and 0 bases from J, with 11 bases in between. In germline, CDR1 is SGHTA, CDR2 FQGNSA. The DNA for the CDR3 is TGTGCCAGCAGCAGGCAGGGAGGTAGCAATCAGCCCCAGCATTTT. Amino acids: CASSRQGGSNQPQHF.

This clone turned up a few times. V gene TRBV19 combines with J gene TRBJ1-3; D gene unclear. V was pared by 6 bases and J by 0 bases, with 12 bases between. Germline loops: CDR1 LNHDA, CDR2 SQIVND (reference sequence). CDR3 length: 15 residues. The DNA for the CDR3 is TGTGCCAGTAGGGACGGCCCGAGCTCTGGAAACACCATATATTTT. This translates into CASRDGPSSGNTIYF.

This clone occurred once. The chain joins TRBV7-9 to TRBJ2-5; 8 bases map to TRBD2. The CDR3 runs 14 residues. Per the germline V gene, CDR1 is SEHNR and CDR2 is FQNEAQ (reference sequence). The ends lost 5 bases at V and 5 bases at J; junction bases unmatched: 7. The CDR3: CASSQQSGSETQYF. CDR3 coding DNA: TGTGCCAGCAGCCAACAGAGCGGGAGTGAGACCCAGTACTTC.

V and J are TRBV2 and TRBJ2-7; 8 positions agree with TRBD1. Germline assignment: CDR1 SNHLY and CDR2 FYNNEI. The length of the CDR3 is 17 residues. V lost 7 bases and J lost 2; bases outside the gene matches: 16. CDR3 DNA: TGTGCCAGCACAGCCGACAGGGGAGGTCCGGGTGCCTACGAGCAGTACTTC. Protein: CASTADRGGPGAYEQYF.

The chain couples TRBV7-3 to TRBJ1-6, with 10 bases that match TRBD1. The CDR3 has 15 residues. The V and J ends lost 5 bases and 10 bases, in that order; junction bases with no gene match: 8. The germline gives CDR1 SGHTA, CDR2 FQGTGA. CDR3 region: CASSLGGTGESPLHF. CDR3 sequence (DNA): TGTGCCAGCAGCCTGGGCGGGACAGGGGAATCACCCCTCCACTTT.

In this sample, this clone turned up once. The chain joins TRBV19 to TRBJ1-5; a possible D gene is TRBD1 (5 bases). There are 11 residues in the CDR3. V dropped 11 bases and J dropped 6 bases, with 11 bases sitting between them. Germline CDR1 LNHDA, CDR2 SQIVND (reference sequence). The CDR3 here is CAGGRGQPQHF. Here the CDR3 DNA reads TGTGCCGGGGGGAGGGGTCAGCCCCAGCATTTT.

J is TRBJ2-7 and V is TRBV9; D is perhaps TRBD2 (8 bases). The germline V and J ends were trimmed by 3 bases and 4 bases, with 17 bases remaining between them. The germline gives CDR1 SGDLS, CDR2 YYNGEE. CDR3 length equals 15 residues. CDR3 in DNA: TGTGCCAGCAGCGCAGGGGGGGCTAGCGGGTACGAGCAGTACTTC. It yields the protein CASSAGGASGYEQYF.

The chain links TRBV7-9 to TRBJ1-2, with a tentative D call TRBD1 (6 bases). Trimming left V 3 bases short and J 4 bases short, with 15 bases between. Germline assignment: CDR1 SEHNR and CDR2 FQNEAQ (reference sequence). CDR3 size: 15 residues. Here the CDR3 reads CASSFTGTGSYGYTF. CDR3 nucleotides: TGTGCCAGCAGCTTTACAGGGACGGGCAGCTATGGCTACACCTTC.